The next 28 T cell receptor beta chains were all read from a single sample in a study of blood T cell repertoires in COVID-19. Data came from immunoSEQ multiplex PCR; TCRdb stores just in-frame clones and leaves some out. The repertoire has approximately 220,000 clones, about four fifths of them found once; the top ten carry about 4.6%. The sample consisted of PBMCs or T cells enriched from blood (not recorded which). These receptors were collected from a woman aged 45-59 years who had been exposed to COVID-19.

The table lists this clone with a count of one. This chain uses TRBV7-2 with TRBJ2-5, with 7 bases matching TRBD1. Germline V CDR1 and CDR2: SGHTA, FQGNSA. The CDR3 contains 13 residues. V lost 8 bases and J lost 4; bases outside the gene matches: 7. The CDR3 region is CASSRGRRETQYF. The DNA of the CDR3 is TGTGCCAGCTCGAGGGGGCGCCGAGAGACCCAGTACTTC.

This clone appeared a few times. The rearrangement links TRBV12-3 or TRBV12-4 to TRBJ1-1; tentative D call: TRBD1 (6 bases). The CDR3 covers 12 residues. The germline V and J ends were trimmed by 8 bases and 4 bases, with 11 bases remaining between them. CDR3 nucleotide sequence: TGTGCCAGCTCTAGAGGGGGCACTGAAGCTTTCTTT. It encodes CASSRGGTEAFF.

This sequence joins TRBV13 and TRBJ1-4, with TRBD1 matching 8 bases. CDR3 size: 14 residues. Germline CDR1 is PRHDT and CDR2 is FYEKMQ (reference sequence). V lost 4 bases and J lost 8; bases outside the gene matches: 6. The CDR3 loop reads CASSSGQVGEKLFF. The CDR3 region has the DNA TGTGCCAGCAGCTCGGGACAGGTGGGGGAAAAACTGTTTTTT.

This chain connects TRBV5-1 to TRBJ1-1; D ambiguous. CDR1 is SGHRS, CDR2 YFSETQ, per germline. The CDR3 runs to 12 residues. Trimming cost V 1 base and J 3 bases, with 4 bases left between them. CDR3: CASSLTDTEAFF. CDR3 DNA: TGCGCCAGCAGCTTGACAGACACTGAAGCTTTCTTT.

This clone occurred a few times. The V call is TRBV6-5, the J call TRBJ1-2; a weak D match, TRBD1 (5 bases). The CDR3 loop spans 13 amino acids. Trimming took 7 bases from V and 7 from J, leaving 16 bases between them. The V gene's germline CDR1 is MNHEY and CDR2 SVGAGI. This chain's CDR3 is CASTSQALGGYTF. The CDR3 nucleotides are TGTGCCAGCACTTCACAGGCCCTAGGTGGCTACACCTTC.

The CDR3 nucleotides read TGTGCCAGCAGCTCCCGGACTAGCGGTGAGCAGTTCTTC. Protein product: CASSSRTSGEQFF. This chain joins TRBV5-4 and TRBJ2-1; 10 nucleotides match TRBD2. CDR3 length: 13 residues. J lost 9 bases, V lost 3 bases, and 3 bases had no gene match. Germline V gives CDR1 SGHNT, CDR2 YYREEE (reference sequence). Using reference TRBV5-4 and TRBJ2-1 for the parts outside the CDR3, the full variable domain is ETGVTQSPTHLIKTRGQQVTLRCSSQSGHNTVSWYQQALGQGPQFIFQYYREEENGRGNFPPRFSGLQFPNYSSELNVNALELDDSALYLCASSSRTSGEQFFGPGTRLTVL.

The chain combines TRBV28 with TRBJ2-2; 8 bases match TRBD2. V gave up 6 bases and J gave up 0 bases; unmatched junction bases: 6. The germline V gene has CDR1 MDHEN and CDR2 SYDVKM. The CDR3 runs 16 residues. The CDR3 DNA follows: TGTGCCAGCAGACTCGCGGGGGGCACGAACACCGGGGAGCTGTTTTTT. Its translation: CASRLAGGTNTGELFF.

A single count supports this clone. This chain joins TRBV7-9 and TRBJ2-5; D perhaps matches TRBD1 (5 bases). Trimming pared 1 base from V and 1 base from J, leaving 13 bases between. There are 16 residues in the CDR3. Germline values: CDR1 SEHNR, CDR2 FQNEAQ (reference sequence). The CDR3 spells CASSLGQGEAQETQYF. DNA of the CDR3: TGTGCCAGCAGCTTAGGGCAGGGTGAGGCCCAAGAGACCCAGTACTTC.

The CDR3 DNA sequence: TGCGCCAGCAGCTTGGCGGCTAGCGGGGGGGATACGCAGTATTTT. Translation: CASSLAASGGDTQYF. V usage is TRBV5-1 and J usage is TRBJ2-3, with TRBD2 identical over 11 bases. V was pared by 0 bases and J by 6 bases, with 3 bases of the junction left unmatched. Germline assignment: CDR1 SGHRS and CDR2 YFSETQ. The CDR3 is made up of 15 amino acids.

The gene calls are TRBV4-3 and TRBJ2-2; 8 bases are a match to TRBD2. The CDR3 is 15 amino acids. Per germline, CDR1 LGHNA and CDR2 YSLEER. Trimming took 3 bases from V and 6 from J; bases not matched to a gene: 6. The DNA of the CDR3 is TGCGCCAGCAGCCAGAGGGGACTAGGGTCCGGGGAGCTGTTTTTT. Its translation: CASSQRGLGSGELFF.

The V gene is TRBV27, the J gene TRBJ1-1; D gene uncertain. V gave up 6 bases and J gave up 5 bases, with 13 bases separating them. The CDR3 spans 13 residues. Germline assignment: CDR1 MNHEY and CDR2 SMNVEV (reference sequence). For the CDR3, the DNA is TGTGCCAGCAGGTTCCTGAGCTGGACTGAAGCTTTCTTT. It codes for CASRFLSWTEAFF.

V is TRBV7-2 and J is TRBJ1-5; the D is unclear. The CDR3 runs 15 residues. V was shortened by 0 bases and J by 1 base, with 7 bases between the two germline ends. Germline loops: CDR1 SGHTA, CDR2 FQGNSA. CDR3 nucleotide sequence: TGTGCCAGCAGCTTAGCAGGAGAGAGCAATCAGCCCCAGCATTTT. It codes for CASSLAGESNQPQHF.

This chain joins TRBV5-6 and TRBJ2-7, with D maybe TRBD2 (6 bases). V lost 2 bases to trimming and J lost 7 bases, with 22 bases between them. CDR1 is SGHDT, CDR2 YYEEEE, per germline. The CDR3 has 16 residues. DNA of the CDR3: TGTGCCAGCAGCTTCACTTTTAACTCCAGGGCGGGGGAGCAGTACTTC. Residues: CASSFTFNSRAGEQYF.

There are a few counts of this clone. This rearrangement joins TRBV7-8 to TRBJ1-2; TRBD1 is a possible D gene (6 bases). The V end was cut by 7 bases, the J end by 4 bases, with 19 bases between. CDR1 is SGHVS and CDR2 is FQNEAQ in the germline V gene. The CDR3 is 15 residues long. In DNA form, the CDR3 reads TGTGCCAGCACCCCCTACAGGGTGTCAACCTATGGCTACACCTTC. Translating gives CASTPYRVSTYGYTF.

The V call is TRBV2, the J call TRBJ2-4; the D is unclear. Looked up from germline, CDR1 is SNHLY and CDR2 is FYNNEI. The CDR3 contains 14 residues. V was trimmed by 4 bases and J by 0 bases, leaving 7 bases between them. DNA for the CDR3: TGTGCCAGCAGTGCCGGGTTAGCCAAAAACATTCAGTACTTC. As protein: CASSAGLAKNIQYF.

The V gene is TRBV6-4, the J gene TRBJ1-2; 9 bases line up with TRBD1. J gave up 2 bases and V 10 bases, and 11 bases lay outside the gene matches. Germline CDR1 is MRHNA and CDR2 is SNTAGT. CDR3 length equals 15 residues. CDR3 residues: CATAGTGFSNYGYTF. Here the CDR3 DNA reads TGTGCCACCGCCGGGACAGGGTTTTCCAACTATGGCTACACCTTC.

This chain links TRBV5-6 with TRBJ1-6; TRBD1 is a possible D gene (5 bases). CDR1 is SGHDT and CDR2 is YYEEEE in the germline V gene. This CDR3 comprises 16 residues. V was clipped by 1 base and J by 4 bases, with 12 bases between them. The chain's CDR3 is CASSLLQASYNSPLHF. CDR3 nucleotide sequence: TGTGCCAGCAGCTTGTTACAGGCCAGTTATAATTCACCCCTCCACTTT.

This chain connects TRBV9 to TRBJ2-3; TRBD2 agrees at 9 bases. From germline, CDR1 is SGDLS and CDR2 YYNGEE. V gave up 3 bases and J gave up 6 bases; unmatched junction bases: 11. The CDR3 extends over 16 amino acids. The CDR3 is CASSAQAGGPFDTQYF. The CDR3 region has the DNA TGTGCCAGCAGCGCCCAAGCGGGGGGTCCCTTTGATACGCAGTATTTT.

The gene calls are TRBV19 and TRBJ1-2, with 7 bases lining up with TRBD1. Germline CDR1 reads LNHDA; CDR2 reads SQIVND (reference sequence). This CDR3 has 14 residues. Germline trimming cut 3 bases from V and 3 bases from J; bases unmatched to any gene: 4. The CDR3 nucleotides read TGTGCCAGTAGTATGACAGGGTACGACTATGGCTACACCTTC. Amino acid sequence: CASSMTGYDYGYTF.

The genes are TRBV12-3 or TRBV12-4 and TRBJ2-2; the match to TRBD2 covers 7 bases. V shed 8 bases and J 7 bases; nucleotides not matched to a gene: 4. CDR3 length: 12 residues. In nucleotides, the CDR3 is TGTGCCAGCGGGAGGGCGGTCGGGGAGCTGTTTTTT. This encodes CASGRAVGELFF.

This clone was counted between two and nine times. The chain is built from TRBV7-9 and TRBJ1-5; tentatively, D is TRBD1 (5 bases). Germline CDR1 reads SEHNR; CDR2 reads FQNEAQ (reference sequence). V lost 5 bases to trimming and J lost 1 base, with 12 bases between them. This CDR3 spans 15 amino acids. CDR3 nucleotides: TGTGCCAGCAGCGGTACAGGCGACAGCAATCAGCCCCAGCATTTT. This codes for CASSGTGDSNQPQHF.

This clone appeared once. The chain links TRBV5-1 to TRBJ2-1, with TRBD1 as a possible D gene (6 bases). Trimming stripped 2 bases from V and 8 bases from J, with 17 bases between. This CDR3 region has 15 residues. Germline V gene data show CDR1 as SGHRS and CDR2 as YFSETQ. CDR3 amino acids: CASSFEGQRFHEQFF. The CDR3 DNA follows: TGCGCCAGCAGCTTTGAAGGACAGAGGTTCCATGAGCAGTTCTTC.

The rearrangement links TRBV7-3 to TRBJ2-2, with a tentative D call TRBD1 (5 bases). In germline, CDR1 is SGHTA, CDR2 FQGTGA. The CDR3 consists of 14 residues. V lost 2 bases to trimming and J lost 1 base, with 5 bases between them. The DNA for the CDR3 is TGTGCCAGCAGCTTAGACAGGAACACCGGGGAGCTGTTTTTT. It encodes CASSLDRNTGELFF.

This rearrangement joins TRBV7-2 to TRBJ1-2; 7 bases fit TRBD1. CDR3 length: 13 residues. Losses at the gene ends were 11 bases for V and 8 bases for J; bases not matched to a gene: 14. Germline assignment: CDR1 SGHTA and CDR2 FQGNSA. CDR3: CASRQGTVGGYTF. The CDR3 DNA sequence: TGTGCCTCCCGACAGGGAACTGTGGGAGGCTACACCTTC.

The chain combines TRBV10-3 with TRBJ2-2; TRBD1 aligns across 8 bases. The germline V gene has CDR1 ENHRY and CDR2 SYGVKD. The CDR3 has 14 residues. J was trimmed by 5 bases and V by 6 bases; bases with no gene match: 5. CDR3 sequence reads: CAIRQGVGTGELFF. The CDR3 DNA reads TGTGCCATCAGACAGGGGGTAGGGACCGGGGAGCTGTTTTTT.

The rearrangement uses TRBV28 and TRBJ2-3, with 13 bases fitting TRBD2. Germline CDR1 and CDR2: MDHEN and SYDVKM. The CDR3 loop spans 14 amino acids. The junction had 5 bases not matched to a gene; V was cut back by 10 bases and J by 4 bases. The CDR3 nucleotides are TGTGCCATCGGGACTAGCGGGGTGGCAGATACGCAGTATTTT. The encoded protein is CAIGTSGVADTQYF.

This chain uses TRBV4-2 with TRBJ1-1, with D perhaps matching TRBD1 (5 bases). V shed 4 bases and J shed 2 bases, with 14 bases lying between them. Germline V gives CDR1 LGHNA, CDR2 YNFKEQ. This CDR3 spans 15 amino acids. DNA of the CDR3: TGTGCCAGCAGCCGTGGTGACAGTGGAAACACTGAAGCTTTCTTT. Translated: CASSRGDSGNTEAFF.

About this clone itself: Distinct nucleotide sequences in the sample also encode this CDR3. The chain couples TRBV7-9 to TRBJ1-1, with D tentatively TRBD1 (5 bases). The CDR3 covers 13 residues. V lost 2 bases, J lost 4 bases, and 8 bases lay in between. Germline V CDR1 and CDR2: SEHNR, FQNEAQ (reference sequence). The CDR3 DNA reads TGTGCCAGCAGCTTATGGGGGGGCACTGAAGCTTTCTTT. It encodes CASSLWGGTEAFF.